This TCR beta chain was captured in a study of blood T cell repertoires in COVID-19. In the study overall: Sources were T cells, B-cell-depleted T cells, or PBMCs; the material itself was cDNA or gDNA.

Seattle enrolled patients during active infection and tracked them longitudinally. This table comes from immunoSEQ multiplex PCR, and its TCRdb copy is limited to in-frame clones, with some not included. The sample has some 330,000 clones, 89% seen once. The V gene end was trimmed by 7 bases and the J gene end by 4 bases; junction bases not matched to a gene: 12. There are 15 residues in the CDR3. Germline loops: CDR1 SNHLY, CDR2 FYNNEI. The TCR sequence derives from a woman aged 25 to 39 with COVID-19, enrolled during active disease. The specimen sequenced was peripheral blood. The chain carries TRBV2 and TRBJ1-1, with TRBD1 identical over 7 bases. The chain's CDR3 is CASTFGGGRGTEAFF. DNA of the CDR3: TGTGCCAGCACCTTTGGAGGGGGCCGGGGCACTGAAGCTTTCTTT.